This T cell receptor (beta chain) was recovered during a study of CD4+ T cells in melanoma. This clone was detected a few times. The protocol was immunoSEQ multiplex PCR, while the TCRdb copy is restricted to in-frame clones and leaves out a portion. The data contain approximately 9,400 clones, around 64% of them singletons. Germline-derived CDR1 and CDR2 are LNHNV and YYDKDF (reference sequence). V gave up 1 base and J gave up 5 bases, with 6 bases separating them. This CDR3 has 14 amino acids. The receptor was isolated from a human donor with melanoma. The V call is TRBV15, the J call TRBJ1-6, with D unresolved. Material: cells from a culture (not recorded whether cultured in vitro). This CDR3 reads CATSRVGDNSPLHF. CDR3 in DNA: TGTGCCACCAGCAGAGTAGGCGATAATTCACCCCTCCACTTT.